The entry below gives a single TCR beta chain sequence along with its context. Random hexamers were used to reverse transcribe about 0.5 to 1 ug of RNA. With immunoSEQ multiplex PCR, TCR beta CDR3 was amplified across 54 Vbeta and 13 Jbeta. TCRdb used MiXCR to reprocess the immunoSEQ multiplex PCR reads, holding one entry per CDR3 protein. The sample yields 200,000 to 250,000 distinct CDR3 sequences, about 95% seen once. These data are taken from a study of CD8 T cells in Susac syndrome. Background on the study: Patients with Susac syndrome were, at the time of blood collection, therapy-naive, maintained on corticosteroids, or maintained on intravenous immunoglobulin alone.

TEMRA cells were FACS-enriched, and CD8+ and CD4+ T cells were isolated negatively. This CDR3 spans 15 amino acids. V was trimmed by 0 bases and J by 2 bases, leaving 11 bases between them. Germline-derived CDR1 and CDR2 are SGHNT and YYREEE (reference sequence). The origin of this receptor is a human donor with Susac syndrome. The rearrangement links TRBV5-4 to TRBJ2-5; the D gene is possibly TRBD1 (6 bases). Sample: CD4+ T cells from PBMCs. The CDR3 DNA is TGTGCCAGCAGCTTGGCCCAGGGGCGACAAGAGACCCAGTACTTC. Translated: CASSLAQGRQETQYF.